The present entry profiles one TCR beta chain with its context. These data come from a study of regulatory T cells in long-lasting Graves disease. According to the study, TCR beta libraries were built with iRepertoire HTBI primers and CDR3-region Arm-PCR. Using its own MiXCR run on the multiplex PCR reads, TCRdb lists one record per CDR3 protein. The top ten hold 16% of the sample, which has about 440,000 distinct CDR3 sequences, under 15% seen once. This CDR3 is 14 amino acids long. Trimming removed 2 bases from V and 5 bases from J, with 10 bases in between. Germline CDR1 reads KGHSH; CDR2 reads LQKENI. Specified time point: newly diagnosed GD, antithyroid drugs for less than 3 months. From PBMCs, RNA was extracted and then used to make the TCR library. The data were also submitted as part of a second study, on T cells in Graves' hyperthyroidism and ophthalmopathy. That paper adds: Reasons for excluding patients were uncontrolled infection, other autoimmune disease, pregnancy or lactation.

The sample consisted of peripheral blood mononuclear cells (PBMCs), taken at new diagnosis, from a patient treated with antithyroid drugs. The V call is TRBV18, the J call TRBJ1-5; D unclear. This clonotype was sampled from a woman aged 30 to 39 with Graves disease. The CDR3 DNA is TGTGCCAGCTCACCAGGCGGGTACGATCAGCCCCAGCATTTT. Residues: CASSPGGYDQPQHF.